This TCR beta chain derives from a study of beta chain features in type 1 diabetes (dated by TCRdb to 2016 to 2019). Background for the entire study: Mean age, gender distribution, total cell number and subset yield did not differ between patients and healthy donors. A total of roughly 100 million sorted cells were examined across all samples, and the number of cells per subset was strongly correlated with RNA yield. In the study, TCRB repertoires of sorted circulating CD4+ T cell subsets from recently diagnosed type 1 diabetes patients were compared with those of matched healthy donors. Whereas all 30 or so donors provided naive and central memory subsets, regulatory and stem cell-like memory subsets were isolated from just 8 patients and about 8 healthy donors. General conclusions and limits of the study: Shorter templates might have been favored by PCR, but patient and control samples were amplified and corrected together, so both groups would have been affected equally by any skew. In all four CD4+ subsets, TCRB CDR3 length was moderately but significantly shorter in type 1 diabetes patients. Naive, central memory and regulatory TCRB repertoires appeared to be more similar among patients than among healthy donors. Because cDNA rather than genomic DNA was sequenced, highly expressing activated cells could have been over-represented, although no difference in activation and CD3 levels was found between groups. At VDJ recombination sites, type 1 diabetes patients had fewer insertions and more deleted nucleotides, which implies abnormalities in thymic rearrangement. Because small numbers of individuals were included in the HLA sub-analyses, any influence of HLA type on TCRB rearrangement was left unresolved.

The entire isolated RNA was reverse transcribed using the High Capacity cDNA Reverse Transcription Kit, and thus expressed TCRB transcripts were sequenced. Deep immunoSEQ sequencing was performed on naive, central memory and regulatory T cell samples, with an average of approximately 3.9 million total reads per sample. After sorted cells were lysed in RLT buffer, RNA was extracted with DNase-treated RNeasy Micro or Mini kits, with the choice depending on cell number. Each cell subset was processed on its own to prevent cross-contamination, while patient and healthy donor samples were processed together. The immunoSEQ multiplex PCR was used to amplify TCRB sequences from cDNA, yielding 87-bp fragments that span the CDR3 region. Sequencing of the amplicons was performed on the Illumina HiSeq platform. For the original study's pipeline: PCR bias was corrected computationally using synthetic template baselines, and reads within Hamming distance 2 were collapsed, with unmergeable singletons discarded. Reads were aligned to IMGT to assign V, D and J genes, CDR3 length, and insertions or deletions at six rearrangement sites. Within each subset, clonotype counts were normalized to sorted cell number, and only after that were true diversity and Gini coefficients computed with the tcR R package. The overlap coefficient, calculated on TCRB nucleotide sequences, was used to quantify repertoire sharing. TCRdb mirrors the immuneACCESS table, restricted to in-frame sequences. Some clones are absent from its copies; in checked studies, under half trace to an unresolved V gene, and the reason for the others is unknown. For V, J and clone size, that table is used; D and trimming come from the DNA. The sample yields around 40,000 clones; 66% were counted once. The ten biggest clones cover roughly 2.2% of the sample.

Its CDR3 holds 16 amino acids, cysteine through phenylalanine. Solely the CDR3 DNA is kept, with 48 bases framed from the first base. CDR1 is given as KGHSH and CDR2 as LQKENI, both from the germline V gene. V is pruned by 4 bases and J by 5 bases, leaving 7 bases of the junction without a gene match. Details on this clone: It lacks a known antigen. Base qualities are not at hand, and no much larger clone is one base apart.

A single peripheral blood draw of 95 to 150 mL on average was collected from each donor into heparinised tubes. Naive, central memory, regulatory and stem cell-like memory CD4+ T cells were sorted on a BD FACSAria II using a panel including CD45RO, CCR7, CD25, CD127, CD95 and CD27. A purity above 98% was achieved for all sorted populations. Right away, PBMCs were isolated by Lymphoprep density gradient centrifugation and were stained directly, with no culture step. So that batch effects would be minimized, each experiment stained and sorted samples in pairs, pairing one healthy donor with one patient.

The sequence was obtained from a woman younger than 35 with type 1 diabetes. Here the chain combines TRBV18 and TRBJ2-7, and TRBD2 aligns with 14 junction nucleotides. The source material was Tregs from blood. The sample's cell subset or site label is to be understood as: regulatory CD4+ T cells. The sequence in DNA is TGTGCCAGCTCACTCCTACCGGGACTAGCGGGAGACGAGCAGTACTTC. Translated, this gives CASSLLPGLAGDEQYF. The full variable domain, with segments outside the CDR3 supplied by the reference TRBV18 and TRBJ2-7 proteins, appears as NAGVMQNPRHLVRRRGQEARLRCSPMKGHSHVYWYRQLPEEGLKFMVYLQKENIIDESGMPKERFSAEFPKEGPSILRIQQVVRGDSAAYFCASSLLPGLAGDEQYFGPGTRLTVT.